Each of the 6 T cell receptor beta chains below was sequenced from the same sample in a study of beta chain features in type 1 diabetes. The isolated RNA, all of it, was reverse transcribed, so expressed TCRB transcripts were what got sequenced. Produced via immunoSEQ multiplex PCR; TCRdb's table is partial and in-frame only. The repertoire holds 200,000 to 300,000 clones, about 30% seen once, with around 4% in the top ten. Input material: central memory CD4+ T cells from blood. The receptors stem from a man younger than 45 in good health.

The V gene is TRBV2, the J gene TRBJ1-5, with unresolved D. The V end was cut by 2 bases, the J end by 13 bases, with 12 bases between. Looked up from germline, CDR1 is SNHLY and CDR2 is FYNNEI. The CDR3 runs to 12 residues. The CDR3 loop is CASSESPGPQHF. CDR3 DNA: TGTGCCAGCAGTGAATCCCCAGGTCCTCAGCATTTT.

This clone was detected once. DNA of the CDR3: TGTGCCAGCAGCTTACACTTCCGGGGAGGAACGGACACTGAAGCTTTCTTT. The encoded protein is CASSLHFRGGTDTEAFF. The V and J genes are TRBV7-2 and TRBJ1-1; no firm D call. The CDR3 contains 17 residues. CDR1 and CDR2 from the germline V gene are SGHTA and FQGNSA. Trimming shortened V by 2 bases and J by 3 bases, and 19 bases separated the two germline ends.

The V and J genes are TRBV10-3 and TRBJ2-1; D is undetermined. Per the germline V gene, CDR1 is ENHRY and CDR2 is SYGVKD. The CDR3 runs 14 residues. V was trimmed by 6 bases and J by 0 bases, leaving 9 bases between them. DNA for the CDR3: TGTGCCATCAGCGCTAAAAGCTCCTACAATGAGCAGTTCTTC. Translating gives CAISAKSSYNEQFF.

The chain uses TRBV5-4 and TRBJ2-1; 10 nucleotides align to TRBD2. Germline V CDR1 and CDR2: SGHNT, YYREEE (reference sequence). V lost 4 bases to trimming and J lost 9 bases; unmatched junction nucleotides: 7. The CDR3 length is 14 residues. The CDR3 loop reads CASSRPSGSAEQFF. CDR3 DNA sequence: TGTGCCAGCAGCCGCCCTAGCGGGAGTGCTGAGCAGTTCTTC. Full variable domain (missing parts from reference TRBV5-4 and TRBJ2-1): ETGVTQSPTHLIKTRGQQVTLRCSSQSGHNTVSWYQQALGQGPQFIFQYYREEENGRGNFPPRFSGLQFPNYSSELNVNALELDDSALYLCASSRPSGSAEQFFGPGTRLTVL.

The rearrangement links TRBV11-2 to TRBJ2-4; the D gene is possibly TRBD1 (6 bases). The V and J ends lost 5 bases and 3 bases respectively, with 14 bases between them. This CDR3 is built from 15 residues. Germline V CDR1 and CDR2: SGHAT, FQNNGV. The CDR3 loop reads CASSLGGPGKNIQYF. The CDR3 bases are TGTGCCAGCAGCCTTGGGGGCCCGGGCAAAAACATTCAGTACTTC.

Only a few counts were recorded for this clone. The chain is built from TRBV19 and TRBJ1-1; no reliable D call. Germline V CDR1 and CDR2: LNHDA, SQIVND (reference sequence). V was shortened by 3 bases and J by 7 bases, with 12 bases between the two germline ends. CDR3 length equals 13 residues. Here the CDR3 DNA reads TGTGCCAGTAGTATGGGATGGACGGATGAAGCTTTCTTT. The encoded protein is CASSMGWTDEAFF.